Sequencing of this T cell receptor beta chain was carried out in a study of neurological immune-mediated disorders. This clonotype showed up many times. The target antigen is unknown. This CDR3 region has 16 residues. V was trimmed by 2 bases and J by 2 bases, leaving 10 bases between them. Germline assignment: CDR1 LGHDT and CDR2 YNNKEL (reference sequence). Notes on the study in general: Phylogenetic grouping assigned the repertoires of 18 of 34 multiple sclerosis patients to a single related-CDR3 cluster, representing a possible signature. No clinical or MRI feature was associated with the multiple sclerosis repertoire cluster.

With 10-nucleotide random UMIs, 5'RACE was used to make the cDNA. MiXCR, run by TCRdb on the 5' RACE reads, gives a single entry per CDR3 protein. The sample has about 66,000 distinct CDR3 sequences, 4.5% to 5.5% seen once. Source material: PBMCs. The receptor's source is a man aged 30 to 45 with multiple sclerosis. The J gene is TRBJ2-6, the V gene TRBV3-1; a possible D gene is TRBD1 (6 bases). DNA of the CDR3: TGTGCCAGCAGCCAATCAGGGGCAACTGGGGCCAACGTCCTGACTTTC. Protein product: CASSQSGATGANVLTF.